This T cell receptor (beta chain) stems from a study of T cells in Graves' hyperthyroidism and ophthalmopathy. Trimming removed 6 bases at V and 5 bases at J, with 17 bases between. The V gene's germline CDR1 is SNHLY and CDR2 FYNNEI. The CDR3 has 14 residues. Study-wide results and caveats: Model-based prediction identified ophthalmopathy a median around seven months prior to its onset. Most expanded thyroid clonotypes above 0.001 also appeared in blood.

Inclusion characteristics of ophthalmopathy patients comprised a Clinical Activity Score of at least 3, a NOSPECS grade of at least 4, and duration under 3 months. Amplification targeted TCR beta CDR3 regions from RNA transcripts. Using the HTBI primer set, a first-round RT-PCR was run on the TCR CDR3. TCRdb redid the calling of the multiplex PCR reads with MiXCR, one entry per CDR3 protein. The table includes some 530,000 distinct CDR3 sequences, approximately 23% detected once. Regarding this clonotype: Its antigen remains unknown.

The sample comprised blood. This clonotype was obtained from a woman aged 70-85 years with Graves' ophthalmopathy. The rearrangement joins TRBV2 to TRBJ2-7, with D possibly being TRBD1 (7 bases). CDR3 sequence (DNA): TGTGCCAGCAGCGCGGGACAGAGCCCCGACGAGCAGTACTTC. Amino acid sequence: CASSAGQSPDEQYF.